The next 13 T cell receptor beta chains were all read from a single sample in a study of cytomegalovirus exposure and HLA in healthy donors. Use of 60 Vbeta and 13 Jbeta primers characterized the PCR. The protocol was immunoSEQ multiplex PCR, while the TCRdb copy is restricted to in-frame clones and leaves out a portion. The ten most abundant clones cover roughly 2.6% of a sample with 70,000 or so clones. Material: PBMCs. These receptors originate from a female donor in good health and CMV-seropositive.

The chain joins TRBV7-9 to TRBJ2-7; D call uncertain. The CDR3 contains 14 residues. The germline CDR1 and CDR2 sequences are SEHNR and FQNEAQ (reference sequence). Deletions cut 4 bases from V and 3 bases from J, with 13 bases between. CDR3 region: CASSSAPWLYEQYF. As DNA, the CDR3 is TGTGCCAGCAGCTCTGCTCCCTGGCTCTACGAGCAGTACTTC. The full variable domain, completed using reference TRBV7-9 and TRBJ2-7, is DTGVSQNPRHKITKRGQNVTFRCDPISEHNRLYWYRQTLGQGPEFLTYFQNEAQLEKSRLLSDRFSAERPKGSFSTLEIQRTEQGDSAMYLCASSSAPWLYEQYFGPGTRLTVT.

CDR3 coding DNA: TGTGCCAGCAGTTTCCGCGGAGATGTCGCTGAAGCTTTCTTT. Protein product: CASSFRGDVAEAFF. This chain uses TRBV27 with TRBJ1-1, with no clear D. This CDR3 spans 14 amino acids. Germline CDR1 reads MNHEY; CDR2 reads SMNVEV (reference sequence). V lost 3 bases to trimming and J lost 6 bases, with 14 bases between them.

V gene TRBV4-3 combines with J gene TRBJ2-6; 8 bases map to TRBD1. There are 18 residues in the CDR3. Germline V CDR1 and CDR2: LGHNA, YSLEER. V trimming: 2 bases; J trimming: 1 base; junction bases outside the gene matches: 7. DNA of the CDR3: TGCGCCAGCAGCCAACTAGACAGGGGTGTGTCTGGGGCCAACGTCCTGACTTTC. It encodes CASSQLDRGVSGANVLTF.

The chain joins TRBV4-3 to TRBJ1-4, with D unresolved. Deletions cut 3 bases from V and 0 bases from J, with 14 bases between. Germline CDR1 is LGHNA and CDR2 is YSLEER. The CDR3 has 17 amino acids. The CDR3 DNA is TGCGCCAGCAGCCAGCTCGGAGGGCGGGCAACTAATGAAAAACTGTTTTTT. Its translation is CASSQLGGRATNEKLFF.

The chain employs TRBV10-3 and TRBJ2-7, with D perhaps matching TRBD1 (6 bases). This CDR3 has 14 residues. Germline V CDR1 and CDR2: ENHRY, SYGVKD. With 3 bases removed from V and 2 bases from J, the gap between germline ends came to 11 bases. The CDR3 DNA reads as TGTGCCATCAGTGATAATGGGGGCCCCTACGAGCAGTACTTC. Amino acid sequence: CAISDNGGPYEQYF.

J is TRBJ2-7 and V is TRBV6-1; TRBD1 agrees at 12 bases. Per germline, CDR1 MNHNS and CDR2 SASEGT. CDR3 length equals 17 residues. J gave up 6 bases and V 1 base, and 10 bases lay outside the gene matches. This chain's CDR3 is CASSEVPRDRGRVEQYF. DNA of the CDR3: TGTGCCAGCAGTGAAGTCCCACGGGACAGGGGGCGAGTCGAGCAGTACTTC.

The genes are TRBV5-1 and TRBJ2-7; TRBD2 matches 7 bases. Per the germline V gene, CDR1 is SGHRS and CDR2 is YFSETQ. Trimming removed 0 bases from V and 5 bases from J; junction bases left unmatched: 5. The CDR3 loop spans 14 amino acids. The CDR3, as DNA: TGCGCCAGCAGCTTGGGCGGGAGCGTCAACGAGCAGTACTTC. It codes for CASSLGGSVNEQYF.

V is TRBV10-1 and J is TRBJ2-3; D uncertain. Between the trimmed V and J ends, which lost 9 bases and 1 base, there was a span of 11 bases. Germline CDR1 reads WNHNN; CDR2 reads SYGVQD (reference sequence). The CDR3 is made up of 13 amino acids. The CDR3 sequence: CASTEQCTDTQYF. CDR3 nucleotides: TGCGCCAGTACGGAACAGTGCACAGATACGCAGTATTTT.

The CDR3 is CASSSGGREQYF. CDR3 nucleotides: TGTGCCAGCAGCTCTGGCGGGCGGGAGCAGTACTTC. The chain is built from TRBV5-4 and TRBJ2-7; a possible D gene is TRBD2 (5 bases). CDR1 is SGHNT, CDR2 YYREEE, per germline (reference sequence). V was cut by 3 bases and J by 7 bases, with 11 bases left in between. This CDR3 is 12 amino acids long.

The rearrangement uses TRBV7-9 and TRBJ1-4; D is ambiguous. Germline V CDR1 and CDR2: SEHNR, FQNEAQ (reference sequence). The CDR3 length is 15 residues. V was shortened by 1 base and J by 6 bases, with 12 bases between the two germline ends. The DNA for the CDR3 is TGTGCCAGCAGCTTAGGGGGAGGCTTTGATGAAAAACTGTTTTTT. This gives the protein CASSLGGGFDEKLFF.

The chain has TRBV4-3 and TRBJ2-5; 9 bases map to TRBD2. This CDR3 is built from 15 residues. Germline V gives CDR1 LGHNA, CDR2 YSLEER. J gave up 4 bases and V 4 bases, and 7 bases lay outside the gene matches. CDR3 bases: TGCGCCAGCAGCCTTAACCCAGCGGGAGGAGAGACCCAGTACTTC. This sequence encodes CASSLNPAGGETQYF.

The CDR3 DNA reads as TGTGCCATCAGTGACCGAGGGGACAAAACGAACACCGGGGAGCTGTTTTTT. Protein: CAISDRGDKTNTGELFF. The genes are TRBV10-3 and TRBJ2-2; D may be TRBD1 (6 bases). Looked up from germline, CDR1 is ENHRY and CDR2 is SYGVKD. The CDR3 has 17 amino acids. V was clipped by 3 bases and J by 0 bases, with 14 bases between them.

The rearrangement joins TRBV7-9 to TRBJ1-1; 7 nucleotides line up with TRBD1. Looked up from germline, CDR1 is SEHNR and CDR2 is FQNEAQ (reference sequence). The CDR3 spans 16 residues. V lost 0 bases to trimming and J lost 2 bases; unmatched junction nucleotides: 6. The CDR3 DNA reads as TGTGCCAGCAGCTTAGCTCTAGACAGGGTAAACACTGAAGCTTTCTTT. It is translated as CASSLALDRVNTEAFF.